A selection of T cell receptor beta chains follows, all from one sample in a study of blood T cells in healthy people across ages. A single record per CDR3 protein comes from TCRdb applying MiXCR to the 5' RACE reads. The sample includes about 970,000 distinct CDR3 sequences, 45% to 60% of them seen just once. The material sequenced was blood. Every receptor here comes from a woman between 55 and 75 years old in good health. Each CDR3 is given with its conserved first and last residue. The order of the fields is CDR3 protein, V gene, D gene. A D gene is named only where the DNA matches it firmly.

CASHKTGTRDTQYF TRBV7-9 NA
CANTNTGELFF TRBV7-9 NA
CASKGDRDSYEQYF TRBV27 TRBD1
CAWKRDGANVLTF TRBV30 NA
CASSGSSQFTHEQFF TRBV7-9 NA
CASSQGGGIGYGYTF TRBV12-3/TRBV12-4 NA
CASSLQGLRGTQYF TRBV28 NA
CASSQDWGRANVLTF TRBV3-1 NA
CASSLAPRGIRLADSYEQYF TRBV7-9 TRBD2
CSAQIPTNEKLFF TRBV20-1 NA
CASSQVEAGGLYEQYF TRBV4-3 TRBD2
CASSFGHSYNSPLHF TRBV7-2 NA
CASSSRVSDIQYF TRBV5-1 NA
CASSPGLAGIWGTDTQYF TRBV11-2 TRBD2
CASSFAPKGRNEQFF TRBV27 NA
CASSHYSFFEVLYNEQFF TRBV7-2 NA
CASSQVFNQPQHF TRBV4-1 NA
CASSARVRSYELNEQFF TRBV6-2/TRBV6-3 NA
CASSIAGGPYEQYF TRBV12-3/TRBV12-4 TRBD2
CASNQESGGGYNEQFF TRBV4-1 NA
CASSHTTSTTDTQYF TRBV4-2 NA
CATSDLGPLGTDTQYF TRBV24-1 NA
CSAPGTSGAEQYF TRBV20-1 TRBD2
CASSVEGGVFEQYF TRBV9 TRBD1
CATSDLWQGIHTQYF TRBV24-1 NA
CASAVAGPTDTQYF TRBV25-1 TRBD2
CSATPGTNNSPLHF TRBV20-1 NA
CASSSLLGDAQYF TRBV7-7 NA
CSARTGLSEQYF TRBV20-1 TRBD1
CASSPRTVVGYTF TRBV7-8 NA
CSVEGSGANVLTF TRBV29-1 NA
CASSLSDSGFNEQYF TRBV27 NA
CASSLRADSFIEQYF TRBV5-1 NA